These 27 T cell receptor beta chains originate from one sample sequenced in a study of T-cell memory formation after mild COVID-19. TCRdb fed the 5' RACE reads into MiXCR, producing one record per CDR3 protein. This table has a few hundred thousand distinct CDR3 sequences, 7% to 10% appearing once. Sequenced input: PBMCs or a T cell subset sorted from them (not recorded which). All receptors come from a man younger than 35 who had mild COVID-19 (a few samples of this study predate the infection). Cell type and time point are not known.

The chain carries TRBV7-2 and TRBJ2-2; 7 bases map to TRBD1. The V segment lost 5 bases and the J segment 1 base; nucleotides outside the gene matches: 4. CDR3 length equals 15 residues. CDR1 is SGHTA and CDR2 is FQGNSA in the germline V gene. CDR3 DNA sequence: TGTGCCAGCAGCCCTGACAGGGAGAACACCGGGGAGCTGTTTTTT. This gives the protein CASSPDRENTGELFF.

The rearrangement uses TRBV3-1 and TRBJ1-2, with 7 bases lining up with TRBD1. V lost 0 bases to trimming and J lost 8 bases; unmatched junction nucleotides: 6. The CDR3 has 14 residues. Germline values: CDR1 LGHDT, CDR2 YNNKEL (reference sequence). CDR3 amino acids: CASSQDRRGLGYTF. In DNA, the CDR3 is TGTGCCAGCAGCCAAGATCGGAGGGGGCTCGGCTACACCTTC. Full variable domain (outside the CDR3, taken from reference TRBV3-1 and TRBJ1-2): DTAVSQTPKYLVTQMGNDKSIKCEQNLGHDTMYWYKQDSKKFLKIMFSYNNKELIINETVPNRFSPKSPDKAHLNLHINSLELGDSAVYFCASSQDRRGLGYTFGSGTRLTVV.

This clonotype has only a few counts. V and J are TRBV7-8 and TRBJ2-1; maybe TRBD2 (5 bases). The CDR3 has 11 amino acids. Trimming shortened V by 5 bases and J by 10 bases, and 9 bases separated the two germline ends. The germline V gene has CDR1 SGHVS and CDR2 FQNEAQ. The CDR3 sequence is CASSAGVEQFF. The DNA of the CDR3 is TGTGCCAGCAGCGCCGGGGTAGAGCAGTTCTTC.

This clonotype has more than one count but fewer than ten. V is TRBV5-5 and J is TRBJ2-2; D is unresolved. CDR3 length equals 16 residues. The germline V gene has CDR1 SGHKS and CDR2 YYEKEE (reference sequence). Trimming removed 1 base at V and 1 base at J, with 11 bases between. The CDR3 region has the DNA TGTGCCAGCAGCTTGTGGCAACAGTTGAACACCGGGGAGCTGTTTTTT. This gives the protein CASSLWQQLNTGELFF.

There are a few counts of this clonotype. The V gene is TRBV5-1, the J gene TRBJ1-1; 7 bases map to TRBD1. V trimming: 6 bases; J trimming: 8 bases; junction bases outside the gene matches: 7. CDR1 SGHRS and CDR2 YFSETQ come from the germline V gene. The CDR3 sequence is 12 residues long. The CDR3 reads CASIPRGKEAFF. The CDR3 DNA sequence: TGCGCCAGCATCCCCAGGGGGAAAGAAGCTTTCTTT.

The chain is built from TRBV5-1 and TRBJ2-5, with 10 bases fitting TRBD2. Trimming removed 2 bases from V and 5 bases from J; junction bases left unmatched: 9. The CDR3 is made up of 16 amino acids. Germline V gene lookup returns CDR1 SGHRS and CDR2 YFSETQ. CDR3 loop: CASSFLLASGGETQYF. DNA for the CDR3: TGCGCCAGCAGCTTTTTGTTGGCTAGCGGGGGTGAGACCCAGTACTTC.

This clonotype was recorded only once. The chain uses TRBV25-1 and TRBJ2-3; D is perhaps TRBD2 (6 bases). This CDR3 spans 15 amino acids. Trimming cost V 1 base and J 1 base, with 9 bases left between them. Per the germline V gene, CDR1 is MGHDK and CDR2 is SYGVNS. Here the CDR3 reads CASSEWGVGTDTQYF. Written as DNA, the CDR3 is TGTGCCAGCAGTGAATGGGGGGTGGGCACAGATACGCAGTATTTT.

The sample holds many counts of this clonotype. The chain recombines TRBV5-1 with TRBJ1-1; D unresolved. With 0 bases removed from V and 0 bases from J, the gap between germline ends came to 12 bases. The CDR3 contains 16 residues. The germline V gene has CDR1 SGHRS and CDR2 YFSETQ. CDR3: CASSLAGLSLNTEAFF. The CDR3 DNA sequence: TGCGCCAGCAGCTTGGCCGGGCTTAGTTTGAACACTGAAGCTTTCTTT.

This clonotype was detected only a few times. The chain recombines TRBV5-1 with TRBJ2-3; TRBD2 matches 12 bases. The CDR3 length is 15 residues. Trimming at V came to 3 bases and at J to 6 bases, leaving 5 bases not matched to a gene. Germline-derived CDR1 and CDR2 are SGHRS and YFSETQ. This chain's CDR3 is CASSSLAGGRDTQYF. DNA for the CDR3: TGCGCCAGCAGCTCACTAGCGGGGGGCCGGGATACGCAGTATTTT.

This chain links TRBV9 with TRBJ2-1; tentatively, D is TRBD2 (5 bases). The CDR3 is 18 amino acids. Trimming removed 2 bases from V and 2 bases from J, with 20 bases in between. Germline CDR1 reads SGDLS; CDR2 reads YYNGEE. Here the CDR3 reads CASSVGLARALTYNEQFF. The CDR3 DNA follows: TGTGCCAGCAGCGTTGGGCTAGCTCGGGCTCTGACCTACAATGAGCAGTTCTTC.

CDR3 amino acids: CASSLENSEEQFF. The CDR3 DNA is TGCGCCAGCAGCCTTGAAAACTCGGAGGAGCAGTTCTTC. The chain is built from TRBV4-3 and TRBJ2-1, with D uncertain. V was pared by 4 bases and J by 10 bases, with 14 bases between. CDR1 and CDR2 from the germline V gene are LGHNA and YSLEER. This CDR3 is 13 amino acids long.

There are a few counts of this clonotype. This sequence joins TRBV20-1 and TRBJ1-1; a possible D gene is TRBD1 (5 bases). Germline V gene data show CDR1 as DFQATT and CDR2 as SNEGSKA (reference sequence). Trimming pared 6 bases from V and 6 bases from J, leaving 20 bases between. The CDR3 is 14 residues long. This CDR3 is CSAKYGQGIAEAFF. The CDR3 DNA is TGCAGTGCGAAATATGGGCAGGGAATTGCTGAAGCTTTCTTT.

There are many counts of this clonotype. This chain joins TRBV5-1 and TRBJ2-7; D is tentatively TRBD1 or TRBD2 (5 bases each). The length of the CDR3 is 15 residues. CDR1 and CDR2 (germline): SGHRS, YFSETQ. Deletions cut 1 base from V and 1 base from J, with 12 bases between. DNA of the CDR3: TGCGCCAGCAGCTTGCAGCCTGGGGGTTCCTACGAGCAGTACGTC. It translates to CASSLQPGGSYEQYV.

V is TRBV23-1 and J is TRBJ1-4; D call uncertain. TRBV23-1 is an ORF for which the function is uncertain. There are 13 residues in the CDR3. The V gene lost 11 bases and the J gene lost 5 bases, with 15 bases spanning the gap. CDR3 sequence: CAGQTGKNEKLFF. CDR3 DNA: TGCGCCGGCCAGACGGGCAAGAATGAAAAACTGTTTTTT.

The rearrangement joins TRBV10-3 to TRBJ2-3, with 11 bases matching TRBD2. Trimming removed 0 bases from V and 4 bases from J; junction bases left unmatched: 6. The CDR3 is made up of 17 amino acids. Germline CDR1 is ENHRY and CDR2 is SYGVKD. CDR3 loop: CAISESGLAGGPDTQYF. The CDR3 DNA reads TGTGCCATCAGTGAGTCGGGGCTAGCGGGGGGCCCAGATACGCAGTATTTT.

This rearrangement joins TRBV4-2 to TRBJ1-1; D remains ambiguous. CDR1 and CDR2 (germline): LGHNA, YNFKEQ. The CDR3 is 15 amino acids. With 0 bases removed from V and 7 bases from J, the gap between germline ends came to 15 bases. DNA of the CDR3: TGTGCCAGCAGCCAAGAAAGTAGGGCAAGGGTTGAAGCTTTCTTT. Translation: CASSQESRARVEAFF.

The chain links TRBV5-4 to TRBJ2-1; tentative D call: TRBD1 (5 bases). The CDR3 covers 17 residues. V shed 0 bases and J shed 0 bases, with 13 bases lying between them. In germline, CDR1 is SGHNT, CDR2 YYREEE (reference sequence). This CDR3 reads CASSLEGATSSYNEQFF. The CDR3 coding sequence is TGTGCCAGCAGCTTGGAAGGGGCTACGAGCTCCTACAATGAGCAGTTCTTC.

This clonotype was detected many times. The genes are TRBV12-3 or TRBV12-4 and TRBJ2-3, with TRBD2 matching over 10 bases. V shed 1 base and J 6 bases; nucleotides not matched to a gene: 10. This CDR3 has 17 residues. CDR3 in amino acids: CASSLELAGPAGDTQYF. The CDR3 region has the DNA TGTGCCAGCAGTTTAGAACTAGCGGGGCCCGCAGGGGATACGCAGTATTTT.

The chain employs TRBV6-5 and TRBJ1-2, with D tentatively TRBD1 (5 bases). Germline V gives CDR1 MNHEY, CDR2 SVGAGI. V was shortened by 8 bases and J by 1 base, with 17 bases between the two germline ends. CDR3 size: 15 residues. DNA for the CDR3: TGTGCCAGCGCGGATCCACCGGGGGGTAACTATGGCTACACCTTC. It yields the protein CASADPPGGNYGYTF.

This clonotype was seen ten or more times. The rearrangement joins TRBV5-5 to TRBJ1-2; no firm D call. The germline gives CDR1 SGHKS, CDR2 YYEKEE (reference sequence). The CDR3 is 15 residues long. V shed 2 bases and J shed 0 bases, with 11 bases lying between them. CDR3 DNA: TGTGCCAGCAGCTTCCTAAACACAGCTAACTATGGCTACACCTTC. Protein: CASSFLNTANYGYTF.

The chain joins TRBV11-1 to TRBJ2-7; tentative D call: TRBD1 (6 bases). This CDR3 region has 14 residues. The germline V gene has CDR1 SGHAT and CDR2 FQDESV (reference sequence). V was clipped by 3 bases and J by 0 bases, with 9 bases between them. Here the CDR3 reads CASSFETGSYEQYV. The CDR3 DNA is TGTGCCAGCAGCTTCGAGACAGGCTCCTACGAGCAGTACGTC.

The V gene is TRBV6-2 or TRBV6-3, the J gene TRBJ2-5; a possible D gene is TRBD1 (5 bases). Per germline, CDR1 MNHEY and CDR2 SVGEGT. The V gene lost 4 bases and the J gene lost 2 bases, with 20 bases spanning the gap. The CDR3 consists of 17 residues. This CDR3 reads CASSWGRVAAKQETQYF. The DNA for the CDR3 is TGTGCCAGCAGTTGGGGCCGGGTCGCAGCGAAACAAGAGACCCAGTACTTC.

This clonotype was seen many times. The gene calls are TRBV5-1 and TRBJ1-1; the D is unclear. Germline CDR1 SGHRS, CDR2 YFSETQ. There are 13 residues in the CDR3. The ends were cut back, 1 base at V and 7 bases at J, with 11 bases in the middle. This CDR3 reads CASSLRADLEAFF. The CDR3 DNA reads TGCGCCAGCAGCTTGAGGGCAGACCTTGAAGCTTTCTTT.

The V gene is TRBV3-1, the J gene TRBJ2-1, with 12 nucleotides matching TRBD2. Germline V gene sequence: CDR1 LGHDT, CDR2 YNNKEL (reference sequence). V trimming: 4 bases; J trimming: 9 bases; junction bases outside the gene matches: 7. This CDR3 is 15 amino acids long. As DNA, the CDR3 is TGTGCCAGCAGCCCTCGGGCTAGCGGGGGGGCTGAGCAGTTCTTC. It yields the protein CASSPRASGGAEQFF.

This clonotype was recorded many times. The chain links TRBV7-2 to TRBJ1-5; D is possibly TRBD1 (6 bases). The CDR3 extends over 14 amino acids. Per the germline V gene, CDR1 is SGHTA and CDR2 is FQGNSA. Trimming shortened V by 5 bases and J by 5 bases, and 13 bases separated the two germline ends. CDR3 amino acids: CASSAQGIDQPQHF. As DNA, the CDR3 is TGTGCCAGCAGCGCCCAGGGGATTGATCAGCCCCAGCATTTT.

This clonotype was seen many times. The genes are TRBV5-1 and TRBJ2-1; D is possibly TRBD2 (6 bases). V lost 4 bases and J lost 10, with 24 bases in between. Germline V gene data show CDR1 as SGHRS and CDR2 as YFSETQ. The CDR3 length is 16 residues. In DNA, the CDR3 is TGCGCCAGCAGCGGTACCGGGACTGTCCTGCGAGTGGAGCAGTTCTTC. Protein sequence: CASSGTGTVLRVEQFF.

This clonotype was counted between two and nine times. The chain is built from TRBV15 and TRBJ1-6, with D possibly TRBD1 on 5 matching bases. The CDR3 totals 15 residues. Germline V gives CDR1 LNHNV, CDR2 YYDKDF (reference sequence). The V gene lost 5 bases and the J gene lost 4 bases, with 12 bases spanning the gap. The CDR3 bases are TGTGCCACCAGCCGACAGCGAAATTATAATTCACCCCTCCACTTT. Its protein is CATSRQRNYNSPLHF.